The 7 T cell receptor beta chains below come from one sample, sequenced in a study of human T cells and chemical hapten exposure. Documented time point: patch test 2, 6 weeks after DPC sensitization. The treatment denotes: therapeutic diphenylcyclopropenone sensitization with weekly scalp DPC. In TCRdb, the RACE reads were re-called with MiXCR into one record per CDR3 protein. Here the sample spans roughly 100,000 distinct CDR3 sequences, 9.3% being singletons. Sequenced material: whole blood, taken in connection with sensitization to the hapten diphenylcyclopropenone (DPC). Source of these receptors: a woman in her thirties or forties with alopecia areata. Some clones in this sample may be carry-over from other donors' samples.

This clonotype has only a few counts. The chain employs TRBV7-3 and TRBJ2-1, with a tentative D call TRBD2 (6 bases). Per germline, CDR1 SGHTA and CDR2 FQGTGA. The CDR3 extends over 12 amino acids. V lost 5 bases and J 15 bases, leaving 17 bases between the germline ends. Here the CDR3 reads CASSGPGLRVFF. The CDR3 bases are TGTGCCAGCAGCGGACCGGGACTGAGAGTGTTCTTC.

The chain is built from TRBV20-1 and TRBJ1-5, with TRBD1 matching over 7 bases. CDR3 length equals 14 residues. The V gene's germline CDR1 is DFQATT and CDR2 SNEGSKA (reference sequence). Unmatched junction bases numbered 6, after V lost 6 bases and J lost 1 base. The CDR3 protein is CSAEGQPSNQPQHF. The CDR3 bases are TGCAGTGCAGAGGGACAGCCCAGCAATCAGCCCCAGCATTTT.

CDR3 region: CATSRDYDNEQFF. The CDR3 DNA reads TGTGCCACCAGCCGGGACTACGACAATGAGCAGTTCTTC. V and J are TRBV24-1 and TRBJ2-1; 7 bases are a match to TRBD2. The V segment lost 7 bases and the J segment 5 bases; nucleotides outside the gene matches: 4. Germline V CDR1 and CDR2: KGHDR, SFDVKD. There are 13 residues in the CDR3.

Many counts were recorded for this clonotype. The chain uses TRBV27 and TRBJ1-4; TRBD1 matches at 7 bases. CDR3 length: 14 amino acids. In germline, CDR1 is MNHEY, CDR2 SMNVEV (reference sequence). V shed 6 bases and J 5 bases; nucleotides not matched to a gene: 6. The CDR3 protein is CASSIPGQNEKLFF. The CDR3 region has the DNA TGTGCCAGCAGCATCCCGGGACAGAATGAAAAACTGTTTTTT.

This clonotype was seen only a few times. The chain is built from TRBV12-3 or TRBV12-4 and TRBJ2-5, with 11 bases fitting TRBD2. Trimming cost V 6 bases and J 5 bases; bases outside gene matches: 8. The CDR3 covers 15 residues. CDR3 protein: CASRPGTSGRETQYF. The CDR3 DNA is TGTGCCAGCAGACCCGGGACTAGCGGAAGGGAGACCCAGTACTTC.

The sample holds many counts of this clonotype. The V gene is TRBV20-1, the J gene TRBJ2-4; D assignment may be TRBD1 or TRBD2 (5 bases each). This CDR3 is built from 13 residues. V lost 6 bases, J lost 0 bases, and 9 bases lay in between. The germline V gene encodes CDR1 DFQATT and CDR2 SNEGSKA (reference sequence). The DNA of the CDR3 is TGCAGTGCAAGGGACGGAGCCAAAAACATTCAGTACTTC. This codes for CSARDGAKNIQYF.

This rearrangement joins TRBV6-2 or TRBV6-3 to TRBJ2-1, with TRBD2 matching over 10 bases. Germline CDR1 and CDR2: MNHEY and SVGEGT. This CDR3 contains 15 residues. Trimming at V came to 2 bases and at J to 7 bases, leaving 5 bases not matched to a gene. CDR3 loop: CASSYVAGGRNEQFF. In DNA form, the CDR3 reads TGTGCCAGCAGTTACGTAGCGGGAGGTAGAAATGAGCAGTTCTTC.